There are many counts of the clone carrying this T cell receptor beta chain. Its specificity is unknown. This sample was taken from a study of T-cell memory formation after mild COVID-19. On the study more broadly: TCR clustering was largely donor specific. Study results and limitations: Whether second-wave clones peaking at day 37 were SARS-CoV-2 specific went unconfirmed. The pre-infection memory compartment contained some responding clones, suggesting cross-reactive memory joined. The study found contracting CD4+ clones mainly in CM and EM and contracting CD8+ clones in EMRA.

This CDR3 spans 15 amino acids. The V and J ends lost 2 bases and 4 bases respectively, with 11 bases between them. The germline gives CDR1 KGHSH, CDR2 LQKENI. In TCRdb, the 5' RACE reads were re-called with MiXCR into one record per CDR3 protein. The repertoire consists of fewer than 400,000 distinct CDR3 sequences, with about 16% occurring once and the leading ten covering about 22%. The specimen sequenced was PBMCs or a T cell subset sorted from them (not recorded which). The V gene is TRBV18, the J gene TRBJ2-2; D is perhaps TRBD1 or TRBD2 (5 bases each). This receptor was obtained from a young man who had mild COVID-19 (a few samples of this study predate the infection). Cell type and time point are not known. The CDR3 protein is CASSPGTGGTGELFF. CDR3 in DNA: TGTGCCAGCTCACCAGGGACGGGTGGCACCGGGGAGCTGTTTTTT.